The clone carrying this TCR beta chain was seen a single time. As yet, its antigen is unknown. Different DNA sequences within this sample yield the same CDR3. TCRdb's copy holds only in-frame clones and misses some; the assay was immunoSEQ multiplex PCR. Found here are approximately 170,000 clones, approximately 92% of them singletons; the top ten hold roughly 6.9%. This specimen belongs to a study of T cell responses to AZD1222 COVID-19 vaccine. Study findings and constraints: Per reports, nearly half of all spike-specific TCRs target regions that are unmutated in variants.

Germline CDR1 is SGHAT and CDR2 is FQNNGV. This CDR3 spans 13 amino acids. Trimming removed 2 bases at V and 4 bases at J, with 8 bases between. The material was peripheral blood, obtained on day 0 of AZD1222 vaccination. This rearrangement joins TRBV11-2 to TRBJ1-1, with a possible D match to TRBD1 (5 bases). This TCR derives from an adult in good health. The CDR3 DNA reads TGTGCCAGCAGCTTATGGGGGGGCACTGAAGCTTTCTTT. This sequence encodes CASSLWGGTEAFF.